What follows is one TCR beta chain and its context. The data belong to a study of shared clonotypes between healthy human individuals. Clones were read by immunoSEQ multiplex PCR, and TCRdb kept only the in-frame ones, dropping some. Counted here are over a million clones, approximately 96% occurring once; the ten biggest clones make up 0.95% to 1.5%. CDR3 length: 16 amino acids. CDR1 is SGDLS and CDR2 is YYNGEE in the germline V gene. Trimming cost V 0 bases and J 4 bases, with 11 bases left between them. The chain links TRBV9 to TRBJ2-6; D tentatively reads TRBD1 or TRBD2 (6 bases each). Specimen: naive CD4+ T cells sorted from blood. Subset indicated: CD45RA+ positively selected. This receptor was identified in a man aged 30-40 years in good health. This chain's CDR3 is CASSVGSGAGANVLTF. The CDR3 nucleotides are TGTGCCAGCAGCGTAGGTTCGGGGGCCGGGGCCAACGTCCTGACTTTC.